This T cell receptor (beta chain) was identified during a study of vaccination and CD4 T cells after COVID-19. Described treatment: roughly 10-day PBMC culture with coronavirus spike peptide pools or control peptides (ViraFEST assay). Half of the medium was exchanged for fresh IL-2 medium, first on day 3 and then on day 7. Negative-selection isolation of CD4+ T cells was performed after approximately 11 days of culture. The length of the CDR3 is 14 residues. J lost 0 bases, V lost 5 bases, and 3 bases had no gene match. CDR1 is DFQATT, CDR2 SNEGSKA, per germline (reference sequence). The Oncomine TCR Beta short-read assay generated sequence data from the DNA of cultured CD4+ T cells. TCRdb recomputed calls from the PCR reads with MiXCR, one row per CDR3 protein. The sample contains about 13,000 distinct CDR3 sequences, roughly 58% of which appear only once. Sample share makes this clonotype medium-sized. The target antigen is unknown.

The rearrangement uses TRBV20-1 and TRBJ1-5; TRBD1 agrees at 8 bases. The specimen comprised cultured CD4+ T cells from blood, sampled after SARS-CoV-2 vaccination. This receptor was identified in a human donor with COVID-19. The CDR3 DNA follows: TGCAGTGCTCAGGGGGCGGATAGCAATCAGCCCCAGCATTTT. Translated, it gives CSAQGADSNQPQHF.